This T cell receptor (beta chain) was identified in a study of regulatory T cells in long-lasting Graves disease. This CDR3 has 15 residues. V was pared by 5 bases and J by 5 bases, with 4 bases of the junction left unmatched. CDR1 is LNHDA, CDR2 SQIVND, per germline (reference sequence). For TCR beta, libraries came from iRepertoire HTBI primers and Arm-PCR of CDR3 regions. MiXCR, applied by TCRdb to the multiplex PCR reads, yields one record per CDR3 protein. The table records 600,000 to 650,000 distinct CDR3 sequences, approximately 15% of them present only once. Concerning this clonotype: The target antigen is unknown.

Notes on the study in general: Persistent cases favored TRBV28, TRBJ1-2 and TRBJ2-5.

Specified time point: newly diagnosed GD, antithyroid drugs for less than 3 months. TCR sequences were obtained from RNA taken from PBMCs. The sample was also reused in another study, on T cells in Graves' hyperthyroidism and ophthalmopathy.

The source material was peripheral blood mononuclear cells (PBMCs), sampled at new diagnosis, from a patient treated with antithyroid drugs. This rearrangement joins TRBV19 to TRBJ2-1; the match to TRBD2 covers 12 bases. The receptor was derived from a woman in her twenties or thirties with Graves disease. As DNA, the CDR3 is TGTGCCAGTAGTCGAAGGACTAGCGGGAACAATGAGCAGTTCTTC. This translates into CASSRRTSGNNEQFF.